This is a list of T cell receptor beta chains from one sample in a study of T-cell reconstitution after alpha-beta-depleted transplantation in children. TCRdb re-derived calls from the PCR reads in MiXCR, one entry per CDR3 protein. Among 540,000 or so distinct CDR3 sequences listed, under 30% were seen once. Sequencing was performed on PBMCs, mostly from graft donor cells, taken 360 days after TCRalphabeta/CD19-depleted stem cell transplant. Receptors originate from a boy under two years old who had a stem cell transplant for acute myeloid leukemia, so the T cells may come from the graft donor. Each CDR3 is given with its conserved first and last residue. Each record gives: V gene, J gene, clone size, D gene, CDR3 protein. The D gene is left open where the match is weak. Some rows mark clone size as missing; the rest say once, few, many or name a class of expanded clone.

v_gene: TRBV20-1; j_gene: TRBJ2-3; abundance: few; d_gene: TRBD2; CDR3aa: CSATLAVNTDTQYF
v_gene: TRBV7-2; j_gene: TRBJ2-5; abundance: .; d_gene: .; CDR3aa: CASSLPGPKETQYF
v_gene: TRBV5-1; j_gene: TRBJ2-7; abundance: .; d_gene: .; CDR3aa: CASSLEAGNYEQYF
v_gene: TRBV5-1; j_gene: TRBJ2-5; abundance: few; d_gene: TRBD1; CDR3aa: CASSLNSGGSETQYF
v_gene: TRBV5-5; j_gene: TRBJ1-5; abundance: many; d_gene: .; CDR3aa: CASSPEVQNQPQHF
v_gene: TRBV4-2; j_gene: TRBJ1-4; abundance: few; d_gene: TRBD1; CDR3aa: CASSPGQNNEKLFF
v_gene: TRBV29-1; j_gene: TRBJ2-1; abundance: many; d_gene: .; CDR3aa: CSVRVPSNEQFF
v_gene: TRBV20-1; j_gene: TRBJ1-1; abundance: many; d_gene: .; CDR3aa: CSARPGSTNTEAFF
v_gene: TRBV12-3/TRBV12-4; j_gene: TRBJ1-1; abundance: few; d_gene: .; CDR3aa: CASSSPTPGGDTEAFF
v_gene: TRBV7-6; j_gene: TRBJ1-5; abundance: once; d_gene: .; CDR3aa: CASSWTGTHVGYSNQPQHF
v_gene: TRBV3-1; j_gene: TRBJ2-2; abundance: .; d_gene: .; CDR3aa: CASSQSFFNTGELFF
v_gene: TRBV29-1; j_gene: TRBJ1-1; abundance: .; d_gene: .; CDR3aa: CSVTTQAPGNTEAFF
v_gene: TRBV6-5; j_gene: TRBJ2-1; abundance: few; d_gene: TRBD1; CDR3aa: CASSLDRAGYNEQFF
v_gene: TRBV7-3; j_gene: TRBJ2-1; abundance: .; d_gene: TRBD2; CDR3aa: CASSLSGGEYNEQFF
v_gene: TRBV11-2; j_gene: TRBJ2-5; abundance: .; d_gene: .; CDR3aa: CASSLETLGPSSETQYF
v_gene: TRBV4-1; j_gene: TRBJ1-1; abundance: .; d_gene: .; CDR3aa: CASSQGLDSDTEAFF
v_gene: TRBV7-3; j_gene: TRBJ2-3; abundance: .; d_gene: TRBD2; CDR3aa: CASSTTSEGGDTQYF
v_gene: TRBV5-6; j_gene: TRBJ2-3; abundance: .; d_gene: TRBD1; CDR3aa: CASSFRTGARDTQYF
v_gene: TRBV24-1; j_gene: TRBJ1-2; abundance: .; d_gene: TRBD1; CDR3aa: CATSEPGQAPSAF
v_gene: TRBV9; j_gene: TRBJ1-3; abundance: .; d_gene: .; CDR3aa: CASSERDGRGNTIYF
v_gene: TRBV12-3/TRBV12-4; j_gene: TRBJ2-7; abundance: .; d_gene: .; CDR3aa: CASSPPAAGASYEQYF
v_gene: TRBV6-1; j_gene: TRBJ1-2; abundance: many; d_gene: .; CDR3aa: CASSEGDYGYTF
v_gene: TRBV9; j_gene: TRBJ2-2; abundance: .; d_gene: .; CDR3aa: CASSAADNSGELFF
v_gene: TRBV27; j_gene: TRBJ2-7; abundance: many; d_gene: TRBD2; CDR3aa: CASSYGGGVETYEQYF
v_gene: TRBV20-1; j_gene: TRBJ1-3; abundance: once; d_gene: .; CDR3aa: CSALGNTIYF
v_gene: TRBV20-1; j_gene: TRBJ2-4; abundance: few; d_gene: TRBD2; CDR3aa: CSASSHGAGENIQYF
v_gene: TRBV11-2; j_gene: TRBJ1-4; abundance: .; d_gene: .; CDR3aa: CASTSTTNEKLFF
v_gene: TRBV12-3/TRBV12-4; j_gene: TRBJ2-5; abundance: .; d_gene: .; CDR3aa: CASNPTGQETQYF
v_gene: TRBV6-5; j_gene: TRBJ2-3; abundance: .; d_gene: .; CDR3aa: CASSSRGYTDTQYF
v_gene: TRBV28; j_gene: TRBJ1-4; abundance: .; d_gene: .; CDR3aa: CASSFLGGSNEKLFF
v_gene: TRBV3-1; j_gene: TRBJ1-4; abundance: many; d_gene: TRBD1; CDR3aa: CASSPFGTGREKLFF
v_gene: TRBV6-6; j_gene: TRBJ1-2; abundance: .; d_gene: TRBD1; CDR3aa: CASSSGTAERYTF
v_gene: TRBV6-1; j_gene: TRBJ1-5; abundance: .; d_gene: TRBD1; CDR3aa: CASRQGIWSNQPQHF
v_gene: TRBV27; j_gene: TRBJ1-6; abundance: .; d_gene: TRBD1; CDR3aa: CASSTYRGRWNSPLHF
v_gene: TRBV29-1; j_gene: TRBJ1-1; abundance: many; d_gene: .; CDR3aa: CSVRQGARGTEAFF
v_gene: TRBV3-1; j_gene: TRBJ2-2; abundance: .; d_gene: .; CDR3aa: CASTGVPNTGELFF
v_gene: TRBV6-1; j_gene: TRBJ1-1; abundance: few; d_gene: .; CDR3aa: CASSEGPANTEAFF
v_gene: TRBV20-1; j_gene: TRBJ2-5; abundance: .; d_gene: .; CDR3aa: CSARSVGETQYF
v_gene: TRBV12-3/TRBV12-4; j_gene: TRBJ1-6; abundance: many; d_gene: TRBD1; CDR3aa: CASSFLTGVYNSPLHF
v_gene: TRBV12-3/TRBV12-4; j_gene: TRBJ2-2; abundance: many; d_gene: TRBD2; CDR3aa: CASRSGGVSRELFF
v_gene: TRBV6-5; j_gene: TRBJ1-2; abundance: few; d_gene: TRBD1; CDR3aa: CASSYSLSRDRTVSGYTF
v_gene: TRBV18; j_gene: TRBJ2-1; abundance: .; d_gene: TRBD2; CDR3aa: CASSPKRGGRNEQFF
v_gene: TRBV6-5; j_gene: TRBJ2-5; abundance: .; d_gene: .; CDR3aa: CASSYSSRGWETQYF
v_gene: TRBV14; j_gene: TRBJ2-7; abundance: .; d_gene: TRBD1; CDR3aa: CASSQEIGTASYEQYF
v_gene: TRBV20-1; j_gene: TRBJ2-2; abundance: many; d_gene: .; CDR3aa: CSAVDSANTGELFF
v_gene: TRBV29-1; j_gene: TRBJ2-3; abundance: many; d_gene: .; CDR3aa: CSVDPGLNTDTQYF
v_gene: TRBV20-1; j_gene: TRBJ2-1; abundance: few; d_gene: .; CDR3aa: CSARDQVFYNEQFF
v_gene: TRBV4-3; j_gene: TRBJ2-7; abundance: many; d_gene: TRBD1; CDR3aa: CASSQDPRGPSYEQYF
v_gene: TRBV12-3/TRBV12-4; j_gene: TRBJ2-2; abundance: many; d_gene: .; CDR3aa: CASSPYGRELFF
v_gene: TRBV11-2; j_gene: TRBJ1-1; abundance: few; d_gene: .; CDR3aa: CASSLRGARVQGNTEAFF
v_gene: TRBV7-6; j_gene: TRBJ2-2; abundance: .; d_gene: TRBD2; CDR3aa: CASSLRTAGGPTTGELFF
v_gene: TRBV12-3/TRBV12-4; j_gene: TRBJ1-4; abundance: .; d_gene: .; CDR3aa: CASSLGNRVNEKLFF
v_gene: TRBV12-3/TRBV12-4; j_gene: TRBJ2-1; abundance: .; d_gene: TRBD2; CDR3aa: CASSSKDLAGSSYNEQFF
v_gene: TRBV7-8; j_gene: TRBJ1-1; abundance: many; d_gene: TRBD1; CDR3aa: CASSLPRGQGATEAFF